Listed below are T cell receptor beta chains from one sample, sequenced in a study of OX40 agonist ivuxolimab in advanced cancers. Sequencing used immunoSEQ multiplex PCR; TCRdb keeps in-frame clones, though not all of them. Among about 50,000 clones listed, around 82% were seen once. The sample was CD4+ or CD8+ T cells sorted from blood, taken in a trial of the OX40 agonist ivuxolimab. The receptors shown here come from an adult with an advanced solid tumor such as melanoma, head and neck, liver or kidney cancer. CDR3s leave out the opening cysteine and the closing phenylalanine or tryptophan.

>TRBV10-3
AIRRDPEVETQY
>TRBV23-1
ASSRTDRSLAGDQETQY
>TRBV6-5
ASRELGNTIY
>TRBV7-6
ASSLYYNEQF
>TRBV20-1
SARGPYEQY
>TRBV21-1
ASSQGGRTGEQY
>TRBV7-8
ASSPNGLRNTEAF
>TRBV19
ASSRTMPAYEQY
>TRBV6-6
ASRRGTGGNYGYT
>TRBV14
ASSQDLPRVGTEAF
>TRBV29-1
SARTGGGNTIY
>TRBV19
ASSIGGTGGYT
>TRBV6-6
ASRGANQPQH
>TRBV5-4
ASSLKQGAYYGYT
>TRBV4-2
ASSPLGGANEKLF
>TRBV9
ASSVASGRLGNTIY
>TRBV7-2
ASSSIYRGRISMNTEAF
>TRBV2
ASKPAEYNEQF
>TRBV5-4
ASSLDRGGPVTDTQY
>TRBV6-5
ATRGAPVDTQY
>TRBV2
ATSGETQY
>TRBV2
ASSRRDSGGGPEQF
>TRBV7-9
ASSLASGMKSEQY
>TRBV12-5
ASGPGFTEAF
>TRBV5-8
ASSKDPPWIGELF
>TRBV18
ASSPGRRYNEQF
>TRBV9
ASSVSGGDTYNEQF
>TRBV6-6
ASTSWDRVGGYT
>TRBV18
ASSPPSVTAGNTIY